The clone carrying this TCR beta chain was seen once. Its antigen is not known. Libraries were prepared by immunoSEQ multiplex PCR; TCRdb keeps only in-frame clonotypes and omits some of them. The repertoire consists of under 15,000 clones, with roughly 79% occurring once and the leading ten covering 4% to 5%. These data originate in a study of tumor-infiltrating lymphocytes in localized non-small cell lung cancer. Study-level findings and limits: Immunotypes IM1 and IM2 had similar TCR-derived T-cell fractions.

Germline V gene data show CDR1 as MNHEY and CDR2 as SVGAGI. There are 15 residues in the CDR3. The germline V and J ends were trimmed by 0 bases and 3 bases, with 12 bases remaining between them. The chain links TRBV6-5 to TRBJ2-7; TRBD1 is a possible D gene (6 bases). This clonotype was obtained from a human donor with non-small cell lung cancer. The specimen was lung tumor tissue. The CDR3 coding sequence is TGTGCCAGCAGTTACTCGTTGGACAGCAGCTACGAGCAGTACTTC. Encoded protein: CASSYSLDSSYEQYF.